This entry is about one T cell receptor beta chain. Its target is not known. Investigators amplified TCR beta CDR3 regions from RNA transcripts. Amplification began with first-round RT-PCR using HTBI primers, then second-round multiplex PCR was performed. TCRdb re-analysed the multiplex PCR reads in MiXCR, keeping a single row per CDR3 protein. The table records hundreds of thousands of distinct CDR3 sequences, 22% of them present only once. The sample is drawn from a study of Graves' ophthalmopathy and Graves' hyperthyroidism. Overall study results and limits: Ophthalmopathy progression predictions by the model showed about 79% specificity and about 68% sensitivity. Blood also held most thyroid clonotypes expanded above 0.001 frequency.

V lost 2 bases to trimming and J lost 3 bases, with 11 bases between them. CDR1 is MNHNS and CDR2 is SASEGT in the germline V gene. The CDR3 contains 14 residues. Sequenced: peripheral blood. The chain uses TRBV6-1 and TRBJ2-7, with D perhaps matching TRBD2 (5 bases). The receptor's source is a young woman with stable Graves' hyperthyroidism. Some clones in this sample may be carry-over from other donors' samples. CDR3 bases: TGTGCCAGCAGTGAAATAGAGGGATACTACGAGCAGTACTTC. Translated, it gives CASSEIEGYYEQYF.